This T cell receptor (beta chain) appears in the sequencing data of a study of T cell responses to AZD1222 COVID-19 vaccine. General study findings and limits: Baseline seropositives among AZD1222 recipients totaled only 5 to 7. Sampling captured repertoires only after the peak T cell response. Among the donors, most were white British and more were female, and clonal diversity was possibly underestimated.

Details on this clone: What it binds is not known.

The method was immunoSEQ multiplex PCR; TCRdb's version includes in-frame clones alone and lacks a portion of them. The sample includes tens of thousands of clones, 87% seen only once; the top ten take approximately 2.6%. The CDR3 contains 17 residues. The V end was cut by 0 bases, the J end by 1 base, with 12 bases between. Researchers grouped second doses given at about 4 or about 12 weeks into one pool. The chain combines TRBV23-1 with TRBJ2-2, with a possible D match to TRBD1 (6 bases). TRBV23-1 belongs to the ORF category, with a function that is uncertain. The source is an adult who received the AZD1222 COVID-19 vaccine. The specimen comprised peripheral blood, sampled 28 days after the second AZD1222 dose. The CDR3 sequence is CASSQSPRQVNTGELFF. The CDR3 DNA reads TGCGCCAGCAGTCAATCCCCCAGACAGGTGAACACCGGGGAGCTGTTTTTT.